Described below is a single TCR beta chain sequence and its context. The repertoire was sequenced with immunoSEQ multiplex PCR; TCRdb's copy has only in-frame clones and lacks some. The sample consists of some 240,000 clones, around 81% of them appearing once. Trimming shortened V by 3 bases and J by 2 bases, and 12 bases separated the two germline ends. This CDR3 is 15 amino acids long. Per the germline V gene, CDR1 is MGHRA and CDR2 is YSYEKL. These data come from a study of blood T cell repertoires in COVID-19. V usage is TRBV4-1 and J usage is TRBJ2-3; no definite D call. Material for sequencing was peripheral blood. This TCR was sampled from a human donor in a cohort sampled during active COVID-19. CDR3 in DNA: TGCGCCAGCAGCCAGATACAGTATTTCACAGATACGCAGTATTTT. Encoded protein: CASSQIQYFTDTQYF.